This TCR beta chain was observed in a study of blood T cells in healthy people across ages. Overall study results and limits: Measured against age, TCR beta diversity per million T cells decreased in a roughly linear manner.

The germline V gene has CDR1 LNHNV and CDR2 YYDKDF (reference sequence). This CDR3 comprises 15 residues. Trimming took 3 bases from V and 6 from J; bases not matched to a gene: 7. Researchers collected approximately 9.5 milliliters of peripheral blood from every single donor. The study isolated at least 6 million PBMCs from each sample. Sample-barcoded 5' priming and a J-beta primer mix drove a second PCR of 7 to 11 cycles. Every cDNA molecule carried a tag from a template-switch adaptor bearing 12 random nucleotides. TCRdb reprocessed the 5' RACE reads via MiXCR and lists one record per CDR3 protein. The sample lists 1.2 million to 1.5 million distinct CDR3 sequences; almost 60% were seen once. Of note for this clonotype: Its antigen is as yet unknown.

This TCR came from a young man in good health. Sequencing was performed on blood. The rearrangement joins TRBV15 to TRBJ1-4, with 7 bases aligning to TRBD1. CDR3 sequence reads: CATSSPLRGDEKLFF. CDR3 DNA sequence: TGTGCCACCAGCAGCCCCCTCAGGGGGGATGAAAAACTGTTTTTT.